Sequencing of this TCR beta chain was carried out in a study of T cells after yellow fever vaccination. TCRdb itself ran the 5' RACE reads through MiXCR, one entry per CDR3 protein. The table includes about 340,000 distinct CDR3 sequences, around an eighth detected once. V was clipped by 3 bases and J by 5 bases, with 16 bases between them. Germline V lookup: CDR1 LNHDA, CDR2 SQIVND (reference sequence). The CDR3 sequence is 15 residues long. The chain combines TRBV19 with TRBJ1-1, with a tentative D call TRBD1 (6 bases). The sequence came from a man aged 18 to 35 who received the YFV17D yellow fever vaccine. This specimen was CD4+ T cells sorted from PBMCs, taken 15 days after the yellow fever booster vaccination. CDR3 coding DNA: TGTGCCAGTAGTATTCCAGGGGTTTTGATTACTGAAGCTTTCTTT. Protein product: CASSIPGVLITEAFF.